This TCR beta chain was identified during a study of blood T cell repertoires in COVID-19. This CDR3 spans 13 amino acids. Unmatched junction bases numbered 3, after V lost 7 bases and J lost 2 bases. Recruitment covered 25 or so US areas and drew participants whose ages spanned about 18 to 100 years. Resolution of symptoms, clearance, or two negative PCRs was present in recovered Cohort 3 donors. Sequencing used immunoSEQ multiplex PCR; TCRdb keeps in-frame clones, though not all of them. Of 380,000 or so clones in the sample, more than 75% were seen once. This TCR was recovered from a man younger than 45 who had recovered from COVID-19. The V call is TRBV12-3 or TRBV12-4, the J call TRBJ2-5, with 8 bases aligning to TRBD1. Sequencing was carried out using PBMCs or T cells enriched from blood (not recorded which). The CDR3 region is CASTQGAQETQYF. The CDR3 DNA is TGTGCCAGCACTCAGGGGGCTCAAGAGACCCAGTACTTC.